This is a list of T cell receptor beta chains from one sample in a study of blood T cell repertoires in COVID-19. Using immunoSEQ multiplex PCR, the repertoire was profiled, and TCRdb retains in-frame clones only, with some absent. The table shows about 74,000 clones, with about 86% occurring only once. The source material was peripheral blood. The receptors come from a woman aged 80 or older with active or convalescent COVID-19. Both conserved end residues are part of each CDR3. The order of the fields is D gene, clone size, V gene, J gene, CDR3 protein, CDR3 DNA. A D gene is named only where the DNA matches it firmly. Part of the rows lack a size; the others show once, few, many or a class for expanded clones.

D: TRBD1; size: -; V: TRBV5-4; J: TRBJ2-2; CDR3: CASSFGTGSGELFF; DNA: TGTGCCAGCAGCTTCGGGACAGGATCCGGGGAGCTGTTTTTT
D: TRBD1; size: -; V: TRBV5-6; J: TRBJ1-1; CDR3: CASSLRTGAYTEAFF; DNA: TGTGCCAGCAGCCTACGGACAGGGGCCTACACTGAAGCTTTCTTT
D: -; size: -; V: TRBV9; J: TRBJ1-1; CDR3: CASSLGMLTNTEAFF; DNA: TGTGCCAGCAGCCTCGGGATGCTTACGAACACTGAAGCTTTCTTT
D: TRBD1; size: -; V: TRBV11-3; J: TRBJ2-2; CDR3: CASSLYRGENTGELFF; DNA: TGTGCCAGCAGCTTGTACAGGGGCGAGAACACCGGGGAGCTGTTTTTT
D: -; size: -; V: TRBV4-3; J: TRBJ2-1; CDR3: CASSQDTGWNEQFF; DNA: TGCGCCAGCAGCCAAGATACAGGGTGGAATGAGCAGTTCTTC
D: TRBD2; size: once; V: TRBV6-5; J: TRBJ2-1; CDR3: CASSFLAGYNEQFF; DNA: TGTGCCAGCAGTTTCCTAGCGGGTTACAATGAGCAGTTCTTC
D: -; size: -; V: TRBV5-1; J: TRBJ1-5; CDR3: CASSLGNRANQPQHF; DNA: TGCGCCAGCAGCTTGGGAAACAGGGCCAATCAGCCCCAGCATTTT
D: TRBD2; size: -; V: TRBV5-1; J: TRBJ2-1; CDR3: CASSFIAGGRSLINEQFF; DNA: TGCGCCAGCAGCTTTATTGCGGGAGGGCGCTCCCTAATCAATGAGCAGTTCTTC
D: -; size: -; V: TRBV20-1; J: TRBJ1-1; CDR3: CSASWLNTEAFF; DNA: TGCAGTGCTAGTTGGCTGAACACTGAAGCTTTCTTT
D: -; size: -; V: TRBV7-8; J: TRBJ2-1; CDR3: CASSGRLPGSWFF; DNA: TGTGCCAGCAGCGGCCGACTCCCGGGATCCTGGTTCTTC
D: TRBD1; size: -; V: TRBV2; J: TRBJ1-2; CDR3: CASSEGRGPGGYTF; DNA: TGTGCCAGCAGTGAAGGGAGGGGGCCGGGAGGCTACACCTTC
D: TRBD1; size: -; V: TRBV9; J: TRBJ2-1; CDR3: CASSVGTGYSLNEQFF; DNA: TGTGCCAGCAGCGTCGGGACAGGGTACTCTTTGAATGAGCAGTTCTTC
D: -; size: -; V: TRBV9; J: TRBJ2-3; CDR3: CASSARQGWTDTQYF; DNA: TGTGCCAGCAGCGCCCGCCAGGGTTGGACAGATACGCAGTATTTT
D: -; size: -; V: TRBV7-2; J: TRBJ2-5; CDR3: CASSLTGIQETQYF; DNA: TGTGCCAGCAGCTTAACCGGGATCCAAGAGACCCAGTACTTC
D: -; size: -; V: TRBV6-5; J: TRBJ1-1; CDR3: CASSYSAGYTEAFF; DNA: TGTGCCAGCAGTTACTCCGCAGGGTACACTGAAGCTTTCTTT
D: -; size: once; V: TRBV13; J: TRBJ1-3; CDR3: CASSLGLGQGNTIYF; DNA: TGTGCCAGCAGCTTAGGCCTGGGACAAGGAAACACCATATATTTT
D: TRBD2; size: -; V: TRBV5-4; J: TRBJ2-7; CDR3: CASSPASGASYEQYF; DNA: TGTGCCAGCAGCCCCGCCAGCGGGGCATCCTACGAGCAGTACTTC
D: TRBD1; size: -; V: TRBV10-3; J: TRBJ1-3; CDR3: CAISERGQNSGNTIYF; DNA: TGTGCCATCAGTGAACGGGGACAGAACTCTGGAAACACCATATATTTT
D: -; size: few; V: TRBV3-1/TRBV3-2; J: TRBJ2-2; CDR3: CASSQMGWLFF; DNA: TGTGCCAGCAGCCAGATGGGCTGGCTGTTTTTT
D: TRBD1; size: -; V: TRBV11-3; J: TRBJ2-3; CDR3: CASSPGQGSDTQYF; DNA: TGTGCCAGCAGCCCCGGACAGGGATCGGATACGCAGTATTTT
D: -; size: -; V: TRBV20-1; J: TRBJ2-2; CDR3: CSASGTGELFF; DNA: TGCAGTGCTAGCGGCACCGGGGAGCTGTTTTTT
D: -; size: -; V: TRBV3-1/TRBV3-2; J: TRBJ1-1; CDR3: CASSQKTSAGSYTEAFF; DNA: TGTGCCAGCAGCCAAAAAACTTCCGCCGGGAGTTACACTGAAGCTTTCTTT
D: -; size: -; V: TRBV12-1; J: TRBJ1-6; CDR3: CASSFEGGSHNSPLHF; DNA: TGTGCCAGCAGCTTTGAAGGGGGATCCCATAATTCACCCCTCCACTTT
D: -; size: -; V: TRBV27; J: TRBJ2-3; CDR3: CARSTRDPHSTDTQYF; DNA: TGTGCCAGGTCGACTAGGGACCCCCATAGCACAGATACGCAGTATTTT
D: TRBD1; size: -; V: TRBV5-1; J: TRBJ2-2; CDR3: CASSAGTGNTGELFF; DNA: TGCGCCAGCAGCGCCGGGACAGGGAACACCGGGGAGCTGTTTTTT
D: -; size: -; V: TRBV9; J: TRBJ1-3; CDR3: CASSGGRQPGNTIYF; DNA: TGTGCCAGCAGCGGCGGTAGACAGCCTGGAAACACCATATATTTT
D: -; size: -; V: TRBV19; J: TRBJ1-5; CDR3: CASESRVGVSNQPQHF; DNA: TGTGCCAGTGAGTCCAGGGTTGGGGTAAGCAATCAGCCCCAGCATTTT
D: TRBD2; size: -; V: TRBV7-9; J: TRBJ2-1; CDR3: CASSLGRESPHNEQFF; DNA: TGTGCCAGCAGCTTAGGGCGGGAGTCCCCTCACAATGAGCAGTTCTTC
D: TRBD2; size: -; V: TRBV7-2; J: TRBJ2-5; CDR3: CASTRAGVKETQYF; DNA: TGTGCCAGCACACGGGCGGGGGTTAAAGAGACCCAGTACTTC
D: TRBD1; size: -; V: TRBV6-2/TRBV6-3; J: TRBJ1-2; CDR3: CASSLQGIGYGYTF; DNA: TGTGCCAGCAGTTTACAGGGGATCGGCTATGGCTACACCTTC
D: TRBD2; size: -; V: TRBV11-3; J: TRBJ2-3; CDR3: CASSSLLGLAGVPSTDTQYF; DNA: TGTGCCAGCAGCTCCCTTCTTGGACTAGCGGGAGTACCAAGCACAGATACGCAGTATTTT
D: -; size: -; V: TRBV29-1; J: TRBJ1-1; CDR3: CSVNEGNTEAFF; DNA: TGCAGCGTTAACGAGGGGAACACTGAAGCTTTCTTT
D: -; size: -; V: TRBV6-6; J: TRBJ1-1; CDR3: CASTRDGGTEAFF; DNA: TGTGCCAGCACTAGGGACGGGGGCACTGAAGCTTTCTTT
D: TRBD2; size: -; V: TRBV9; J: TRBJ2-1; CDR3: CASSPRRLANSNEQFF; DNA: TGTGCCAGCAGCCCCAGAAGACTAGCGAATAGCAATGAGCAGTTCTTC
D: TRBD2; size: -; V: TRBV9; J: TRBJ2-3; CDR3: CASSVGGTRGSDTQYF; DNA: TGTGCCAGCAGCGTAGGAGGGACTAGAGGCTCAGATACGCAGTATTTT
D: TRBD1; size: -; V: TRBV29-1; J: TRBJ2-5; CDR3: CSGDRAGETQYF; DNA: TGCAGCGGAGACAGGGCCGGCGAGACCCAGTACTTC
D: -; size: -; V: TRBV12-5; J: TRBJ1-5; CDR3: CASGLAPPQQGEIQPQHF; DNA: TGTGCTAGTGGTTTGGCCCCACCCCAACAGGGTGAGATTCAGCCCCAGCATTTT
D: -; size: -; V: TRBV6-5; J: TRBJ2-7; CDR3: CASRREWGGRHEQYF; DNA: TGTGCCAGCAGACGGGAGTGGGGGGGCCGCCACGAGCAGTACTTC
D: -; size: -; V: TRBV11-2; J: TRBJ2-7; CDR3: CASSLDGKDYEQYF; DNA: TGTGCCAGCAGCTTAGACGGGAAGGACTACGAGCAGTACTTC
D: -; size: -; V: TRBV10-3; J: TRBJ2-3; CDR3: CAISLGDTQYF; DNA: TGTGCCATCAGTCTAGGAGATACGCAGTATTTT
D: -; size: once; V: TRBV9; J: TRBJ1-2; CDR3: CASSSGEEYGYTF; DNA: TGTGCCAGCAGCTCCGGGGAGGAGTATGGCTACACCTTC
D: -; size: -; V: TRBV9; J: TRBJ2-6; CDR3: CASSGAGVGANVLTF; DNA: TGTGCCAGCAGCGGAGCAGGGGTAGGGGCCAACGTCCTGACTTTC
D: TRBD1; size: -; V: TRBV27; J: TRBJ2-7; CDR3: CATQTGDEQYF; DNA: TGTGCCACTCAGACAGGGGACGAGCAGTACTTC
D: -; size: -; V: TRBV6-1; J: TRBJ2-7; CDR3: CASSEMAPGISSYEQYF; DNA: TGTGCCAGCAGTGAAATGGCCCCAGGGATCAGCTCCTACGAGCAGTACTTC
D: -; size: few; V: TRBV19; J: TRBJ1-5; CDR3: CASTVGNQPQHF; DNA: TGTGCCAGTACAGTGGGCAATCAGCCCCAGCATTTT
D: -; size: -; V: TRBV19; J: TRBJ2-4; CDR3: CASRDRAKNIQYF; DNA: TGTGCCAGTAGAGACAGAGCCAAAAACATTCAGTACTTC
D: TRBD1; size: once; V: TRBV30; J: TRBJ1-2; CDR3: CAWSVGTGGEYTF; DNA: TGTGCCTGGAGTGTCGGGACAGGGGGCGAGTACACCTTC
D: -; size: -; V: TRBV10-1; J: TRBJ1-2; CDR3: CASSVQGQEDGYTF; DNA: TGCGCCAGCAGTGTACAGGGCCAGGAAGATGGCTACACCTTC
D: -; size: -; V: TRBV2; J: TRBJ2-1; CDR3: CASSLQANEQFF; DNA: TGTGCCAGCAGTCTTCAGGCTAACGAGCAGTTCTTC
D: TRBD2; size: -; V: TRBV19; J: TRBJ2-2; CDR3: CASSTTAVGLTNTGELFF; DNA: TGTGCCAGTAGTACAACGGCGGTGGGACTAACGAACACCGGGGAGCTGTTTTTT
D: -; size: -; V: TRBV6-5; J: TRBJ2-2; CDR3: CASRLLSIGTGELFF; DNA: TGTGCCAGCAGACTACTATCTATCGGGACCGGGGAGCTGTTTTTT
D: -; size: -; V: TRBV19; J: TRBJ1-4; CDR3: CASSIGDTLSANEKLFF; DNA: TGTGCCAGTAGTATTGGGGACACATTGTCGGCTAATGAAAAACTGTTTTTT
D: -; size: -; V: TRBV3-1/TRBV3-2; J: TRBJ1-1; CDR3: CASSLRTEAFF; DNA: TGTGCCAGCAGCCTGAGGACTGAAGCTTTCTTT
D: TRBD1; size: once; V: TRBV4-3; J: TRBJ2-5; CDR3: CASSQDGGTGTQYF; DNA: TGCGCCAGCAGCCAAGATGGAGGGACAGGGACCCAGTACTTC
D: TRBD2; size: -; V: TRBV10-3; J: TRBJ2-1; CDR3: CAIRAGLAGGLNEQFF; DNA: TGTGCCATCAGGGCCGGACTAGCGGGGGGGCTCAATGAGCAGTTCTTC
D: TRBD1; size: -; V: TRBV5-6; J: TRBJ2-1; CDR3: CASSLLGQGHNEQFF; DNA: TGTGCCAGCAGCTTGTTAGGACAGGGCCACAATGAGCAGTTCTTC
D: TRBD2; size: -; V: TRBV5-1; J: TRBJ2-1; CDR3: CASRLAGEGNEQFF; DNA: TGCGCCAGCAGACTAGCGGGAGAGGGCAATGAGCAGTTCTTC
D: TRBD1; size: -; V: TRBV5-5; J: TRBJ2-5; CDR3: CASSLALQGETQYF; DNA: TGTGCCAGCAGCTTGGCCTTACAGGGGGAGACCCAGTACTTC
D: -; size: -; V: TRBV7-2; J: TRBJ2-1; CDR3: CASSVLTGALNQFF; DNA: TGTGCCAGCAGCGTTCTTACGGGAGCTTTAAATCAGTTCTTC